A single sample gave rise to the 8 T cell receptor beta chains below, sequenced in a study of OX40 agonist ivuxolimab in advanced cancers. The table came from immunoSEQ multiplex PCR; TCRdb's copy has only in-frame clones and leaves some out. The repertoire holds 35,000 to 45,000 clones, over 65% seen once, with less than 30% in the top ten. This sample comprised CD4+ or CD8+ T cells sorted from blood, obtained in a trial of the OX40 agonist ivuxolimab. The origin of the receptors is an adult with an advanced solid tumor such as melanoma, head and neck, liver or kidney cancer.

The chain employs TRBV9 and TRBJ2-7; maybe TRBD1 (6 bases). In germline, CDR1 is SGDLS, CDR2 YYNGEE. V was clipped by 4 bases and J by 0 bases, with 20 bases between them. The CDR3 loop spans 17 amino acids. The CDR3 region is CASSPTLGTLSSYEQYF. CDR3 in DNA: TGTGCCAGCAGCCCTACCCTCGGGACATTAAGCTCCTACGAGCAGTACTTC.

This clone was detected a few times. The chain joins TRBV7-6 to TRBJ1-5; D remains ambiguous. The germline V gene has CDR1 SGHVS and CDR2 FNYEAQ. Trimming took off 1 base at V and 2 bases at J, with 18 bases between the two ends. This CDR3 region has 18 residues. The chain's CDR3 is CASSLEAALSGGNQPQHF. The CDR3 nucleotides are TGTGCCAGCAGCTTAGAGGCCGCCCTGTCCGGAGGCAATCAGCCCCAGCATTTT.

The chain couples TRBV9 to TRBJ2-7; 11 bases fit TRBD2. Looked up from germline, CDR1 is SGDLS and CDR2 is YYNGEE. Unmatched junction bases numbered 5, after V lost 3 bases and J lost 0 bases. The CDR3 sequence is 16 residues long. The CDR3 here is CASSAGLAGNSYEQYF. The CDR3 DNA reads TGTGCCAGCAGCGCCGGACTAGCGGGTAACTCCTACGAGCAGTACTTC.

The chain links TRBV18 to TRBJ2-7; 14 positions agree with TRBD2. The V segment lost 6 bases and the J segment 6 bases; nucleotides outside the gene matches: 1. Germline assignment: CDR1 KGHSH and CDR2 LQKENI. The CDR3 contains 13 residues. CDR3 nucleotides: TGTGCCAGCTCGGGACTAGCGGGAGCCGAGCAGTACTTC. It is translated as CASSGLAGAEQYF.

The V gene is TRBV9, the J gene TRBJ2-2, with a possible D match to TRBD2 (5 bases). CDR3 length equals 16 residues. V lost 1 base and J 1 base, leaving 11 bases between the germline ends. From germline, CDR1 is SGDLS and CDR2 YYNGEE. CDR3 protein: CASSVLSGLNTGELFF. For the CDR3, the DNA is TGTGCCAGCAGCGTACTCAGCGGACTGAACACCGGGGAGCTGTTTTTT.

V usage is TRBV9 and J usage is TRBJ1-1; possible D gene TRBD1, 5 bases. Germline V gene data show CDR1 as SGDLS and CDR2 as YYNGEE. The CDR3 loop spans 16 amino acids. Trimming took 0 bases from V and 3 from J, leaving 15 bases between them. CDR3 amino acids: CASSVVVGDGYTEAFF. In nucleotides, the CDR3 is TGTGCCAGCAGCGTAGTAGTAGGGGACGGATACACTGAAGCTTTCTTT.

In this sample, this clone turned up a few times. The rearrangement uses TRBV7-3 and TRBJ2-1; D remains unclear. The CDR3 extends over 14 amino acids. Germline CDR1 is SGHTA and CDR2 is FQGTGA. Trimming took 5 bases from V and 7 from J, leaving 15 bases between them. This CDR3 is CASSLGSSGNEQFF. The CDR3 nucleotides read TGTGCCAGCAGCCTAGGAAGTTCCGGTAATGAGCAGTTCTTC.

The rearrangement links TRBV5-6 to TRBJ1-1, with D perhaps TRBD1 (5 bases). V gave up 4 bases and J gave up 0 bases, with 16 bases separating them. This CDR3 comprises 16 residues. In germline, CDR1 is SGHDT, CDR2 YYEEEE. The CDR3 DNA follows: TGTGCCAGCAGCCCACGGGGCCTTAAAATGAACACTGAAGCTTTCTTT. This sequence encodes CASSPRGLKMNTEAFF. The complete variable domain, with remaining parts taken from reference TRBV5-6 and TRBJ1-1, reads DAGVTQSPTHLIKTRGQQVTLRCSPKSGHDTVSWYQQALGQGPQFIFQYYEEEERQRGNFPDRFSGHQFPNYSSELNVNALLLGDSALYLCASSPRGLKMNTEAFFGQGTRLTVV.